These 11 T cell receptor beta chains originate from one sample sequenced in a study of early T cells in non-severe SARS-CoV-2 infection. TCRdb used MiXCR to reprocess the 5' RACE reads, holding one entry per CDR3 protein. The sample shows some 96,000 distinct CDR3 sequences, roughly 13% of them seen only once. Source material: whole blood. Receptor source: an adult who was a healthcare worker with PCR-confirmed SARS-CoV-2 infection or an uninfected control (not recorded which).

This clonotype was observed at least ten times. This chain joins TRBV28 and TRBJ1-6, with TRBD1 identical over 12 bases. The CDR3 runs to 15 residues. Losses at the gene ends were 2 bases for V and 8 bases for J; bases not matched to a gene: 1. The V gene's germline CDR1 is MDHEN and CDR2 SYDVKM. The CDR3 region is CASSLGDRGHSPLHF. The CDR3 region has the DNA TGTGCCAGCAGTTTAGGGGACAGGGGGCATTCACCCCTCCACTTT. The complete variable domain, with remaining parts taken from reference TRBV28 and TRBJ1-6, reads DVKVTQSSRYLVKRTGEKVFLECVQDMDHENMFWYRQDPGLGLRLIYFSYDVKMKEKGDIPEGYSVSREKKERFSLILESASTNQTSMYLCASSLGDRGHSPLHFGNGTRLTVT.

This clonotype was found a few times. The rearrangement joins TRBV28 to TRBJ2-5; no clear D gene. Germline V CDR1 and CDR2: MDHEN, SYDVKM. V lost 5 bases, J lost 5 bases, and 12 bases lay in between. The CDR3 is 13 amino acids. DNA for the CDR3: TGTGCCAGCAGTGTCCCGAAATGGGAGACCCAGTACTTC. It specifies CASSVPKWETQYF.

This clonotype appeared many times. The V gene is TRBV11-2, the J gene TRBJ2-7; D gene uncertain. V was clipped by 4 bases and J by 6 bases, with 16 bases between them. CDR3 length: 14 residues. In germline, CDR1 is SGHAT, CDR2 FQNNGV. CDR3 region: CASSYNALTLEQYF. For the CDR3, the DNA is TGTGCCAGCAGCTACAATGCCCTTACTCTCGAGCAGTACTTC.

The rearrangement links TRBV9 to TRBJ2-7, with D unresolved. From germline, CDR1 is SGDLS and CDR2 YYNGEE. The ends were cut back, 4 bases at V and 5 bases at J, with 16 bases in the middle. This CDR3 contains 14 residues. The CDR3 sequence: CASSPPHHGNEQYF. The CDR3 bases are TGTGCCAGCAGCCCCCCCCACCATGGGAACGAGCAGTACTTC.

Turning to this clonotype: A clone one base away is much larger, so this may be a read error. The chain combines TRBV6-2 or TRBV6-3 with TRBJ1-1; D gene ambiguous. Trimming took 5 bases from V and 0 from J, leaving 19 bases between them. Germline-derived CDR1 and CDR2 are MNHEY and SVGEGT. CDR3 length equals 17 residues. CDR3 sequence (DNA): TGTGCCAGCAGTAGAACTATCGCGGGCAGATTGAACACTGAAGCTTTCTTT. Translating it yields CASSRTIAGRLNTEAFF.

This clonotype appeared a few times. V and J are TRBV24-1 and TRBJ2-3; 9 bases agree with TRBD1. The CDR3 has 20 residues. Losses at the gene ends were 4 bases for V and 4 bases for J; bases not matched to a gene: 20. CDR1 is KGHDR and CDR2 is SFDVKD in the germline V gene. The CDR3 nucleotides are TGTGCCACCAGTGACCCCCCCCGGGACAGGGAACGGGAAGGAGCAGATACGCAGTATTTT. Residues: CATSDPPRDREREGADTQYF.

The chain couples TRBV5-4 to TRBJ2-1; no firm D call. V shed 4 bases and J shed 5 bases, with 10 bases lying between them. CDR1 and CDR2 (germline): SGHNT, YYREEE (reference sequence). The CDR3 totals 13 residues. The CDR3 bases are TGTGCCAGCAGCAACCAGGTAGACAATGAGCAGTTCTTC. Translating gives CASSNQVDNEQFF.

This clonotype showed up many times. The chain couples TRBV28 to TRBJ2-7; 7 nucleotides agree with TRBD2. Germline CDR1 reads MDHEN; CDR2 reads SYDVKM. This CDR3 spans 12 amino acids. J gave up 7 bases and V 5 bases, and 5 bases lay outside the gene matches. CDR3 bases: TGTGCCAGCAGTCGCCGGGGGGTAGAGCAGTACTTC. Residues: CASSRRGVEQYF.

This clonotype was counted only a few times. This CDR3 reads CASSFKGAMEALHF. Written as DNA, the CDR3 is TGTGCCAGCAGCTTTAAGGGGGCGATGGAAGCCCTCCACTTT. The chain combines TRBV7-9 with TRBJ1-6; 7 bases are shared with TRBD1. The V gene end was trimmed by 3 bases and the J gene end by 14 bases; junction bases not matched to a gene: 10. The CDR3 is 14 amino acids. Per germline, CDR1 SEHNR and CDR2 FQNEAQ (reference sequence). The entire variable domain, with the rest obtained from reference TRBV7-9 and TRBJ1-6, is as follows: DTGVSQNPRHKITKRGQNVTFRCDPISEHNRLYWYRQTLGQGPEFLTYFQNEAQLEKSRLLSDRFSAERPKGSFSTLEIQRTEQGDSAMYLCASSFKGAMEALHFGNGTRLTVT.

V usage is TRBV20-1 and J usage is TRBJ2-3, with 7 bases aligning to TRBD2. CDR1 DFQATT and CDR2 SNEGSKA come from the germline V gene (reference sequence). V shed 4 bases and J 2 bases; nucleotides not matched to a gene: 9. CDR3 size: 15 residues. The CDR3 protein is CSATRREGYTDTQYF. The DNA for the CDR3 is TGCAGTGCTACCCGGAGGGAGGGATACACAGATACGCAGTATTTT.

The chain combines TRBV5-1 with TRBJ2-3; perhaps D is TRBD1 or TRBD2 (5 bases each). This CDR3 spans 13 amino acids. The ends were cut back, 2 bases at V and 11 bases at J, with 15 bases in the middle. Per germline, CDR1 SGHRS and CDR2 YFSETQ. CDR3 region: CASSFRDPNGQYF. The CDR3 DNA reads as TGCGCCAGCAGCTTTCGGGACCCTAATGGGCAGTATTTT.